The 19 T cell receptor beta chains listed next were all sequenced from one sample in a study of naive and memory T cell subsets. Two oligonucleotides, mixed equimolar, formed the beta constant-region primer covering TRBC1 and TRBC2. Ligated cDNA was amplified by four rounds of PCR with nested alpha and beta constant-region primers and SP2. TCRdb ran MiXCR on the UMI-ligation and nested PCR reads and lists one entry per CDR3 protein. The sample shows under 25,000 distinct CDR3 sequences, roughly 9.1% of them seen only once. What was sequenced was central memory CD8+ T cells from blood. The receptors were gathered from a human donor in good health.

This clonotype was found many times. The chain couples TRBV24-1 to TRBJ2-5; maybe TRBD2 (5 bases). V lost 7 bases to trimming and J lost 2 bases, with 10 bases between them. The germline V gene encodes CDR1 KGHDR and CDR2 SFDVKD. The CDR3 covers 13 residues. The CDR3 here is CATRASGQETQYF. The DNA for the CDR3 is TGTGCCACCAGGGCCAGCGGTCAAGAGACCCAGTACTTC.

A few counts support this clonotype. This chain's CDR3 is CATSDFGDNTNTGELFF. The DNA of the CDR3 is TGTGCCACCAGTGATTTCGGGGACAACACGAACACCGGGGAGCTGTTTTTT. The chain joins TRBV24-1 to TRBJ2-2; D possibly corresponds to TRBD1 (6 bases). Deletions cut 1 base from V and 0 bases from J, with 11 bases between. The CDR3 length is 17 residues. The germline V gene has CDR1 KGHDR and CDR2 SFDVKD.

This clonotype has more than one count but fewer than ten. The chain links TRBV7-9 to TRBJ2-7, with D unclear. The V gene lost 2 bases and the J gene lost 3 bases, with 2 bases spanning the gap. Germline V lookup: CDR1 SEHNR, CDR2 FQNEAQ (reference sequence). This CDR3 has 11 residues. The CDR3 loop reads CASSLSYEQYF. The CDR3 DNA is TGTGCCAGCAGCTTAAGCTACGAGCAGTACTTC.

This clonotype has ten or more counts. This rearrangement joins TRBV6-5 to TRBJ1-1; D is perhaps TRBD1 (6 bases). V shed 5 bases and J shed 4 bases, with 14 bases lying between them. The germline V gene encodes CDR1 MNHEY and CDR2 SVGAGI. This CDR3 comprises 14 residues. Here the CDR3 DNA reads TGTGCCAGCAGTCAGGGGACGGAAGCCACTGAAGCTTTCTTT. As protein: CASSQGTEATEAFF.

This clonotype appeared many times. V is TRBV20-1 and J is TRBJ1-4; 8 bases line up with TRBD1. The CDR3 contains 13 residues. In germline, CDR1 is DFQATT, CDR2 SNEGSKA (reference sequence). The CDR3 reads CRPRAGGCEKLFF. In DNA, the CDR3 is TGCAGGCCCCGGGCAGGGGGCTGTGAAAAACTGTTTTTT.

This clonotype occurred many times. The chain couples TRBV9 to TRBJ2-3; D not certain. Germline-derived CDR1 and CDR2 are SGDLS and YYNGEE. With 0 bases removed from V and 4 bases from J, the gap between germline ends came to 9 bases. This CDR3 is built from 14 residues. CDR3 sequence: CASSVGQTPDTQYF. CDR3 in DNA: TGTGCCAGCAGCGTAGGTCAGACCCCAGATACGCAGTATTTT.

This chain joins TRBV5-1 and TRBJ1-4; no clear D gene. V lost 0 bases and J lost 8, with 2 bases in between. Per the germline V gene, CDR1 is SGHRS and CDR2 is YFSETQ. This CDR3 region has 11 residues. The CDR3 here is CASSLGEKLFF. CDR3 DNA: TGCGCCAGCAGCTTGGGGGAAAAACTGTTTTTT. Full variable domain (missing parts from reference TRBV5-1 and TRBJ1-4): KAGVTQTPRYLIKTRGQQVTLSCSPISGHRSVSWYQQTPGQGLQFLFEYFSETQRNKGNFPGRFSGRQFSNSRSEMNVSTLELGDSALYLCASSLGEKLFFGSGTQLSVL.

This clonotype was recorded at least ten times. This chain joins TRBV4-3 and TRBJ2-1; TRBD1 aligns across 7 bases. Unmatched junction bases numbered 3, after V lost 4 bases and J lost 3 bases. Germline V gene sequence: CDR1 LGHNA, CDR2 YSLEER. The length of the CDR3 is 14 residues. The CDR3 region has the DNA TGCGCCAGCAGCCGGGACAGAGACTACAATGAGCAGTTCTTC. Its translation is CASSRDRDYNEQFF.

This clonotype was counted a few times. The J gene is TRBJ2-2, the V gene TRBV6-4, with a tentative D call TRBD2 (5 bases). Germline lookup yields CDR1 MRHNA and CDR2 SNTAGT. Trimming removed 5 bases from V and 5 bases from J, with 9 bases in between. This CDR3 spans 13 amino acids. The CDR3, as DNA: TGTGCCAGCAGTCCACGGGATACCGGGGAGCTGTTTTTT. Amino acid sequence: CASSPRDTGELFF.

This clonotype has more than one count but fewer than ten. Here the CDR3 reads CASNEGPTYEQYF. CDR3 nucleotide sequence: TGTGCCAGTAATGAGGGACCGACCTACGAGCAGTACTTC. The V and J genes are TRBV19 and TRBJ2-7; D is tentatively TRBD1 or TRBD2 (5 bases each). The V gene lost 7 bases and the J gene lost 2 bases, with 12 bases spanning the gap. This CDR3 contains 13 residues. Germline loops: CDR1 LNHDA, CDR2 SQIVND (reference sequence).

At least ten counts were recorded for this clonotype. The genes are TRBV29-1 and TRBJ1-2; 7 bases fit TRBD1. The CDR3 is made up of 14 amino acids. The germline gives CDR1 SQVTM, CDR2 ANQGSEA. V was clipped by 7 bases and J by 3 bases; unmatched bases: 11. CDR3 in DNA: TGCAGCGCCGAGACAGGGAAGGTACACTATGGCTACACCTTC. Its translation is CSAETGKVHYGYTF.

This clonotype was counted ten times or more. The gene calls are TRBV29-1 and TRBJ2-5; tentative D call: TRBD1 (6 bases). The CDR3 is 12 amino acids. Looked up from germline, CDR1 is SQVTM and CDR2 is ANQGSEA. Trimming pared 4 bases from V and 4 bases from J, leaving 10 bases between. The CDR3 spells CSVARGGETQYF. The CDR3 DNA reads TGCAGCGTTGCCAGGGGTGGAGAGACCCAGTACTTC.

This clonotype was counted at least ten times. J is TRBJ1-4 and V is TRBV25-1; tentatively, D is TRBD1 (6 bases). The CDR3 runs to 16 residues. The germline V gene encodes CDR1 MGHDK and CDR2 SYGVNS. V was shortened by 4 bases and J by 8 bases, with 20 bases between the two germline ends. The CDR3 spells CASSVLEDSNLEKLFF. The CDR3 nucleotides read TGTGCCAGCAGTGTATTAGAGGACAGCAATCTCGAAAAACTGTTTTTT.

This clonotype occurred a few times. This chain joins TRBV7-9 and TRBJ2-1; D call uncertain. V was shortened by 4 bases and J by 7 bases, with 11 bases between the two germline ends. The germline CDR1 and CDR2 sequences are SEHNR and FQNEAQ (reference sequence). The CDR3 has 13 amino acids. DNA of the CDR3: TGTGCCAGCAGCTCCCCCATAAAGAATGAGCAGTTCTTC. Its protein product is CASSSPIKNEQFF.

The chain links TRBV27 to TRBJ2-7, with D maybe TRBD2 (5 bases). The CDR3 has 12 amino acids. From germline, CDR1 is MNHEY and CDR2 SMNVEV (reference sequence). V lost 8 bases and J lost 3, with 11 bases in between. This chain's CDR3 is CASGRISYEQYF. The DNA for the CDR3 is TGTGCCAGCGGGAGAATCAGCTACGAGCAGTACTTC.

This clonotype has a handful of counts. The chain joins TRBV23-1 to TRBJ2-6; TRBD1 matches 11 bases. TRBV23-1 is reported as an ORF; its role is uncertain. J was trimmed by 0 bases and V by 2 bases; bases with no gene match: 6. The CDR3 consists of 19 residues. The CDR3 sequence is CASSQRDRGRFSGANVLTF. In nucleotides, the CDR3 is TGCGCCAGCAGTCAAAGGGACAGGGGGAGGTTCTCTGGGGCCAACGTCCTGACTTTC.

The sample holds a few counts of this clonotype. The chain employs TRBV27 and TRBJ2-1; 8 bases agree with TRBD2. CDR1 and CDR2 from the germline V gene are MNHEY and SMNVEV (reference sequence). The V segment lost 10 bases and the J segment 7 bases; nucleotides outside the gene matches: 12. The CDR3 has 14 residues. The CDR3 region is CATSREGIWNEQFF. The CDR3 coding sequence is TGTGCCACCAGCCGGGAGGGCATATGGAATGAGCAGTTCTTC.

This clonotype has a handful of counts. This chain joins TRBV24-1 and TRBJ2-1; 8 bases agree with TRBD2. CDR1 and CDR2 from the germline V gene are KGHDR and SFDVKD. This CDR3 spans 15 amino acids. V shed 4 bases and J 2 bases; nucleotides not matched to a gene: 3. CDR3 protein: CATSEAGEPYNEQFF. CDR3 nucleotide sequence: TGTGCCACCAGTGAAGCGGGGGAACCCTACAATGAGCAGTTCTTC.

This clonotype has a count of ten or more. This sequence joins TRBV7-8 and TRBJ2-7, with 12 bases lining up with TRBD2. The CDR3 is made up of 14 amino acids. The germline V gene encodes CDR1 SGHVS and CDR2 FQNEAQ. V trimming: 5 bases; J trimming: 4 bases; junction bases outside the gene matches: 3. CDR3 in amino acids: CASSATSGSYEQYF. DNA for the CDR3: TGTGCCAGCAGCGCGACTAGCGGGAGTTACGAGCAGTACTTC.